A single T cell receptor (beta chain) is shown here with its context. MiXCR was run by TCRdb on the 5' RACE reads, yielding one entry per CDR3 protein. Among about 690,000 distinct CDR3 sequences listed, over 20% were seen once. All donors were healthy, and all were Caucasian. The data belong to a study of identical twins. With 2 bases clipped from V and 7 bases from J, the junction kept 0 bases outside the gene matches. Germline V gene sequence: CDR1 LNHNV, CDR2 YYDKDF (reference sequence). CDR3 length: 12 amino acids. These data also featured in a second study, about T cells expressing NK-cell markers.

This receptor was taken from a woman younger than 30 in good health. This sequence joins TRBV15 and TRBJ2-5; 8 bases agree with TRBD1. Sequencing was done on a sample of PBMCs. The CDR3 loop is CATSRTGGTQYF. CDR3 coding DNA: TGTGCCACCAGCAGAACAGGGGGGACCCAGTACTTC.